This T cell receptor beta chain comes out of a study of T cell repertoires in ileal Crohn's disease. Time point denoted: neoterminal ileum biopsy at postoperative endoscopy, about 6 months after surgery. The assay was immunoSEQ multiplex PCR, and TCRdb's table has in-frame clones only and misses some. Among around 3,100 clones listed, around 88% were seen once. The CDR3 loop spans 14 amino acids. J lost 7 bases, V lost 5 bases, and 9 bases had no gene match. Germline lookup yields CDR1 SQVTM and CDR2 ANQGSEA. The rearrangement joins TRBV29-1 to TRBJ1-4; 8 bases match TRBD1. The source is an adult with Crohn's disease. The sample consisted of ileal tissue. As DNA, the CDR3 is TGCAGCGTTCCGGACAGGGTCGGGAGTGAAAAACTGTTTTTT. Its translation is CSVPDRVGSEKLFF. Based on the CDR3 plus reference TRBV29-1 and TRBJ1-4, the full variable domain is SAVISQKPSRDICQRGTSLTIQCQVDSQVTMMFWYRQQPGQSLTLIATANQGSEATYESGFVIDKFPISRPNLTFSTLTVSNMSPEDSSIYLCSVPDRVGSEKLFFGSGTQLSVL.